Each of the 5 T cell receptor beta chains below was sequenced from the same sample in a study of cytomegalovirus exposure and HLA in healthy donors. The PCR ran on 60 Vbeta and 13 Jbeta primers. Method: immunoSEQ multiplex PCR; TCRdb's copy keeps in-frame clones and lacks some. In the table there are roughly 120,000 clones, about three quarters of which are singletons. Sequencing was carried out using PBMCs. These receptors were taken from a woman in her 30s in good health and CMV-seropositive.

A few counts support this clone. The chain links TRBV11-2 to TRBJ2-3; the match to TRBD2 covers 8 bases. This CDR3 comprises 16 residues. V dropped 1 base and J dropped 4; count of bases not matched to a gene: 7. Germline lookup yields CDR1 SGHAT and CDR2 FQNNGV. CDR3 coding DNA: TGTGCCAGCAGCTTAGGGGCGGGGGGAGGCGCAGATACGCAGTATTTT. Encoded protein: CASSLGAGGGADTQYF.

The chain links TRBV2 to TRBJ1-2; D may be TRBD1 (5 bases). V was pared by 8 bases and J by 0 bases, with 13 bases between. The germline V gene has CDR1 SNHLY and CDR2 FYNNEI. This CDR3 region has 14 residues. CDR3 in amino acids: CASGHDTANYGYTF. CDR3 sequence (DNA): TGTGCCAGCGGACACGACACCGCTAACTATGGCTACACCTTC.

CDR3: CASSLPGSYNEQFF. For the CDR3, the DNA is TGTGCCAGCAGCTTACCAGGTTCCTACAATGAGCAGTTCTTC. The chain employs TRBV7-9 and TRBJ2-1; no clear D gene. The germline V and J ends were trimmed by 2 bases and 1 base, with 6 bases remaining between them. Germline lookup yields CDR1 SEHNR and CDR2 FQNEAQ (reference sequence). The CDR3 loop spans 14 amino acids.

A single count supports this clone. V usage is TRBV28 and J usage is TRBJ2-2, with a possible D match to TRBD2 (6 bases). The CDR3 sequence is 14 residues long. Trimming removed 3 bases at V and 4 bases at J, with 9 bases between. CDR1 is MDHEN, CDR2 SYDVKM, per germline. CDR3 nucleotide sequence: TGTGCCAGCAGTTTCCACGGGGGCACCGGGGAGCTGTTTTTT. Its protein is CASSFHGGTGELFF.

The chain carries TRBV7-9 and TRBJ2-1; D is perhaps TRBD1 (7 bases). This CDR3 region has 14 residues. Germline V gives CDR1 SEHNR, CDR2 FQNEAQ (reference sequence). V lost 5 bases, J lost 1 base, and 9 bases lay in between. CDR3 sequence: CASSPGGSYNEQFF. The CDR3 DNA is TGTGCCAGCAGCCCAGGGGGGTCCTACAATGAGCAGTTCTTC. The full variable domain, rest sourced from reference TRBV7-9 and TRBJ2-1, is DTGVSQNPRHKITKRGQNVTFRCDPISEHNRLYWYRQTLGQGPEFLTYFQNEAQLEKSRLLSDRFSAERPKGSFSTLEIQRTEQGDSAMYLCASSPGGSYNEQFFGPGTRLTVL.